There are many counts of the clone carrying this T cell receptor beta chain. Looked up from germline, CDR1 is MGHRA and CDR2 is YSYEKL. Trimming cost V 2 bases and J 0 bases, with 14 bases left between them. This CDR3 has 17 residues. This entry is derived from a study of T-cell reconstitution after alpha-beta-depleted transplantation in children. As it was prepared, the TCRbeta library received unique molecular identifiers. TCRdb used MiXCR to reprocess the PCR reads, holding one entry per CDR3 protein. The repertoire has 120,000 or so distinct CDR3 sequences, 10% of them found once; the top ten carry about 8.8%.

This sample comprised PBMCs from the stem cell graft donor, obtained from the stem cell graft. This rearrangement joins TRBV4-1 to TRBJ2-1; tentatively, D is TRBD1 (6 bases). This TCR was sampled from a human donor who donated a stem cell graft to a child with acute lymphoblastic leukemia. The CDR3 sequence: CASSQRAGVSSYNEQFF. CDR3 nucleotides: TGCGCCAGCAGCCAAAGAGCAGGGGTAAGCTCCTACAATGAGCAGTTCTTC.